The text below deals with one T cell receptor (beta chain). Its antigen is unknown. This record comes from a study of cytomegalovirus exposure and HLA in healthy donors. General study findings and limits: Later analysis demonstrated an association between a missense DCLRE1C variant and TCR beta V- and J-gene trimming. HLA alleles were associated with fewer than 20,000 TCR beta sequences in a later analysis at 0.05 false discovery rate. In presence/absence analyses, roughly uniform sequencing depth across donors was assumed. Most of the TCR beta V segments (in an earlier analysis) were productive either about 87% or about 30% of the time.

A multiplex PCR was run with 60 Vbeta primers and 13 Jbeta primers. The assay was immunoSEQ multiplex PCR, and TCRdb's table has in-frame clones only and misses some. The sample records 65,000 to 80,000 clones, about 78% being singletons. The germline CDR1 and CDR2 sequences are LNHDA and SQIVND (reference sequence). V was cut by 4 bases and J by 0 bases, with 13 bases left in between. This CDR3 region has 16 residues. The chain recombines TRBV19 with TRBJ1-3, with D perhaps matching TRBD1 (5 bases). The sequence was collected from a woman in her 40s in good health and CMV-seropositive. The source material was PBMCs. CDR3 sequence (DNA): TGTGCCAGTAGTAGAGACAGCGCCTACTCTGGAAACACCATATATTTT. It codes for CASSRDSAYSGNTIYF.